The rows below give T cell receptor beta chains drawn from one sample of a study of T cells in Graves' hyperthyroidism and ophthalmopathy. TCRdb fed the multiplex PCR reads into MiXCR, producing one record per CDR3 protein. The sample yields a few hundred thousand distinct CDR3 sequences, around 20% seen once. The specimen was blood. The receptors were sampled from a man younger than 35 with Graves' hyperthyroidism. Both conserved end residues are part of each CDR3. The D gene is left open where the match is weak. Clone size is given for some rows only: seen once, a few or many times, or a class if the clone is expanded.

clone size: many
D gene: TRBD2
J gene: TRBJ2-7
V gene: TRBV12-3/TRBV12-4
CDR3 protein: CASSLAAGGHEQYF
CDR3 DNA: TGTGCCAGCAGTTTAGCAGCGGGGGGTCACGAGCAGTACTTC

clone size: -
D gene: -
J gene: TRBJ2-7
V gene: TRBV10-2
CDR3 protein: CASSESTSYYEQYF
CDR3 DNA: TGCGCCAGCAGTGAGTCTACGTCATACTACGAGCAGTACTTC

clone size: many
D gene: TRBD1
J gene: TRBJ2-7
V gene: TRBV2
CDR3 protein: CASGWDRGPYEQYF
CDR3 DNA: TGTGCCAGCGGATGGGACAGGGGCCCCTACGAGCAGTACTTC

clone size: -
D gene: -
J gene: TRBJ2-7
V gene: TRBV7-9
CDR3 protein: CASCSERVGSYEQYF
CDR3 DNA: TGTGCCAGCTGCTCAGAGCGGGTGGGGTCCTACGAGCAGTACTTC

clone size: many
D gene: -
J gene: TRBJ1-1
V gene: TRBV20-1
CDR3 protein: CSARDRTSETEAFF
CDR3 DNA: TGCAGTGCTAGAGATAGGACCTCGGAGACTGAAGCTTTCTTT

clone size: once
D gene: -
J gene: TRBJ2-7
V gene: TRBV18
CDR3 protein: CASSPAGHYEQYF
CDR3 DNA: TGTGCCAGCTCACCGGCGGGGCACTACGAGCAGTACTTC

clone size: -
D gene: -
J gene: TRBJ2-2
V gene: TRBV12-3/TRBV12-4
CDR3 protein: CASSPVLIGLRVTGELFF
CDR3 DNA: TGTGCCAGCAGTCCCGTCTTAATCGGGCTGAGGGTCACCGGGGAGCTGTTTTTT

clone size: few
D gene: TRBD1
J gene: TRBJ1-1
V gene: TRBV11-1
CDR3 protein: CASSESTGMGRAEAFF
CDR3 DNA: TGTGCCAGCAGCGAATCGACAGGGATGGGAAGGGCTGAAGCTTTCTTT

clone size: many
D gene: TRBD1
J gene: TRBJ1-1
V gene: TRBV28
CDR3 protein: CASTQTGALTEAFF
CDR3 DNA: TGTGCCAGCACCCAGACAGGGGCGTTAACTGAAGCTTTCTTT

clone size: many
D gene: TRBD1
J gene: TRBJ2-7
V gene: TRBV7-8
CDR3 protein: CASSLAYRGPYEQYF
CDR3 DNA: TGTGCCAGCAGCTTAGCTTACAGGGGGCCCTACGAGCAGTACTTC

clone size: many
D gene: TRBD1
J gene: TRBJ2-7
V gene: TRBV12-3/TRBV12-4
CDR3 protein: CASSRGQESYEQYF
CDR3 DNA: TGTGCCAGCAGTCGAGGACAGGAGTCCTACGAGCAGTACTTC

clone size: -
D gene: -
J gene: TRBJ1-1
V gene: TRBV5-1
CDR3 protein: CASSSGFGEGPEAFF
CDR3 DNA: TGCGCCAGCAGCTCGGGTTTCGGGGAGGGCCCTGAAGCTTTCTTT

clone size: few
D gene: TRBD1
J gene: TRBJ2-7
V gene: TRBV20-1
CDR3 protein: CSARKTGAPFYEQYF
CDR3 DNA: TGCAGTGCTCGCAAAACAGGGGCTCCCTTCTACGAGCAGTACTTC

clone size: few
D gene: -
J gene: TRBJ2-5
V gene: TRBV6-1
CDR3 protein: CASNDQETQYF
CDR3 DNA: TGTGCCAGCAATGATCAAGAGACCCAGTACTTC

clone size: many
D gene: -
J gene: TRBJ1-3
V gene: TRBV5-1
CDR3 protein: CASSLTRKGDTIYF
CDR3 DNA: TGCGCCAGCAGCTTGACTCGTAAAGGGGACACCATATATTTT

clone size: -
D gene: -
J gene: TRBJ2-5
V gene: TRBV6-1
CDR3 protein: CASSESPGTQETQYF
CDR3 DNA: TGTGCCAGCAGTGAAAGCCCCGGGACACAAGAGACCCAGTACTTC

clone size: many
D gene: -
J gene: TRBJ2-7
V gene: TRBV30
CDR3 protein: CAWRDDNYEQYF
CDR3 DNA: TGTGCCTGGAGGGACGACAACTACGAGCAGTACTTC

clone size: many
D gene: -
J gene: TRBJ1-5
V gene: TRBV6-1
CDR3 protein: CASRMSPDQPQHF
CDR3 DNA: TGTGCCAGCAGGATGTCGCCCGATCAGCCCCAGCATTTT

clone size: -
D gene: TRBD2
J gene: TRBJ2-5
V gene: TRBV28
CDR3 protein: CASSPGLADPKAQYF
CDR3 DNA: TGTGCCAGCAGCCCGGGACTAGCGGACCCCAAGGCCCAGTACTTC

clone size: few
D gene: -
J gene: TRBJ1-3
V gene: TRBV5-1
CDR3 protein: CASSLDLQSSGNTIYF
CDR3 DNA: TGCGCCAGCAGCTTGGATCTGCAATCCTCTGGAAACACCATATATTTT

clone size: few
D gene: -
J gene: TRBJ2-5
V gene: TRBV6-2/TRBV6-3
CDR3 protein: CASSYGGSGSETQYF
CDR3 DNA: TGTGCCAGCAGTTACGGTGGATCGGGATCGGAGACCCAGTACTTC

clone size: -
D gene: TRBD1
J gene: TRBJ1-1
V gene: TRBV6-5
CDR3 protein: CASSYSGTGGAGTEAFF
CDR3 DNA: TGTGCCAGCAGTTACTCAGGGACAGGGGGCGCGGGCACTGAAGCTTTCTTT

clone size: many
D gene: -
J gene: TRBJ1-1
V gene: TRBV11-3
CDR3 protein: CASSPLRWPEALF
CDR3 DNA: TGTGCCAGCAGCCCCCTCAGATGGCCTGAAGCTCTCTTT

clone size: few
D gene: -
J gene: TRBJ2-2
V gene: TRBV29-1
CDR3 protein: CSVVINTGELFF
CDR3 DNA: TGCAGCGTTGTGATCAACACCGGGGAGCTGTTTTTT

clone size: -
D gene: -
J gene: TRBJ2-2
V gene: TRBV29-1
CDR3 protein: CSVGSGYTGELFF
CDR3 DNA: TGCAGCGTTGGTTCAGGGTACACCGGGGAGCTGTTTTTT

clone size: many
D gene: -
J gene: TRBJ2-5
V gene: TRBV19
CDR3 protein: CASSTPTGQETQYF
CDR3 DNA: TGTGCCAGTAGTACCCCGACCGGCCAAGAGACCCAGTACTTC

clone size: many
D gene: TRBD1
J gene: TRBJ1-1
V gene: TRBV19
CDR3 protein: CASMTRTGYEPAFF
CDR3 DNA: TGTGCCAGTATGACCCGGACAGGGTACGAACCCGCTTTCTTT

clone size: many
D gene: -
J gene: TRBJ1-2
V gene: TRBV27
CDR3 protein: CASSSSGSPGILRFYGYTF
CDR3 DNA: TGTGCCAGCAGTTCTTCAGGGTCCCCAGGGATCCTTCGGTTCTATGGCTACACCTTC

clone size: many
D gene: -
J gene: TRBJ2-7
V gene: TRBV11-2
CDR3 protein: CASSDRVPPYEQYF
CDR3 DNA: TGTGCCAGCAGCGATCGAGTGCCCCCCTACGAGCAGTACTTC

clone size: many
D gene: -
J gene: TRBJ1-2
V gene: TRBV5-5
CDR3 protein: CASTGTNYGYTF
CDR3 DNA: TGTGCCAGCACCGGGACTAACTATGGCTACACCTTC

clone size: -
D gene: -
J gene: TRBJ2-7
V gene: TRBV13
CDR3 protein: CASSWSSYEQYF
CDR3 DNA: TGTGCCAGCAGCTGGAGCTCCTACGAGCAGTACTTC